This TCR beta chain was retrieved from a study of cytomegalovirus exposure and HLA in healthy donors. Germline V gene sequence: CDR1 MNHEY, CDR2 SMNVEV (reference sequence). Trimming took 6 bases from V and 0 from J; bases not matched to a gene: 9. There are 16 residues in the CDR3. The primer mix had 60 Vbeta and 13 Jbeta primers. As handled by the study authors: A later analysis counted 80 million or so unique TCR beta chains, 9.5 million to 12 million shared. Produced via immunoSEQ multiplex PCR; TCRdb's table is partial and in-frame only. V and J calls and clone size come straight from that table; D and trimming were deduced from the DNA. The repertoire consists of about 83,000 clones, with roughly 79% occurring once and the leading ten covering under 2%.

Material: PBMCs. The chain joins TRBV27 to TRBJ2-7; TRBD2 matches at 9 bases. This clonotype was sampled from a woman aged 25 to 45 in good health and CMV-seronegative. The CDR3 loop reads CASRKLTSGNSYEQYF. The CDR3 nucleotides read TGTGCCAGCAGGAAACTGACTAGCGGAAACTCCTACGAGCAGTACTTC.